This T cell receptor (beta chain) was recorded in a study of blood T cells in healthy people across ages. Overall study results and limits: Aged donors had fewer naive CD4+ cells and lower diversity than long-lived donors.

No fewer than 7 million PBMCs went into each sample. It was with a sample-barcoded 5' primer and a J-beta primer mix that a second PCR of about 6 to 11 cycles was run. TCRdb re-derived calls from the 5' RACE reads in MiXCR, one entry per CDR3 protein. The sample holds approximately 1.5 million distinct CDR3 sequences, 30% to 40% seen once. On this clonotype itself: Its antigen is as yet unknown.

The germline V gene encodes CDR1 MGHDK and CDR2 SYGVNS. The CDR3 totals 17 residues. With 2 bases clipped from V and 7 bases from J, the junction kept 12 bases outside the gene matches. J is TRBJ2-3 and V is TRBV25-1, with TRBD2 matching 10 bases. The clonotype originates from a woman younger than 45 in good health. Sequenced: blood. In nucleotides, the CDR3 is TGTGCCAGCAGTGAACAGCTAGCGGGAGCCTCTCCTTATACGCAGTATTTT. Translated, it gives CASSEQLAGASPYTQYF.